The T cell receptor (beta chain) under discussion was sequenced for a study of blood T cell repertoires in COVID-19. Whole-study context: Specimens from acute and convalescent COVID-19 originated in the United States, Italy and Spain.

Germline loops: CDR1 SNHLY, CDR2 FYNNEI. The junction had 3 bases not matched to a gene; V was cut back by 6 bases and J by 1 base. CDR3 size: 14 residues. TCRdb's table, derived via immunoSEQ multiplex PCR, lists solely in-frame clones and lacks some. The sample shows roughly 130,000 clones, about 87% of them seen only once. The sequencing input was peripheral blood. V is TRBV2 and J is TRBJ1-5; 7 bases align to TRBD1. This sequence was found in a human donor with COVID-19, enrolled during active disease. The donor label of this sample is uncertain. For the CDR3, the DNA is TGTGCCAGCAGGGAACAGGGGAGCAATCAGCCCCAGCATTTT. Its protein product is CASREQGSNQPQHF.